This T cell receptor beta chain came from a study of beta chain features in type 1 diabetes. What was sequenced were expressed TCRB transcripts, since all of the isolated RNA had been reverse transcribed. Assay: immunoSEQ multiplex PCR; the TCRdb copy retains only in-frame clones and omits some. This table has 300,000 to 450,000 clones, 9.6% appearing once. CD4+ naive, central memory, regulatory and stem cell-like memory subsets were isolated by sorting on CD45RO/CCR7/CD25/CD127/CD95/CD27. Purity exceeding 98% was reached by all sorted populations. This CDR3 is built from 14 residues. Trimming removed 3 bases at V and 6 bases at J, with 13 bases between. Germline values: CDR1 MNHEY, CDR2 SMNVEV (reference sequence). Regarding the study as a whole: Type 1 diabetes patients had moderately but significantly shorter TCRB CDR3s in all four CD4+ subsets. A potential influence of HLA type upon TCRB rearrangement remained unresolved herein.

In the case of this clone: Its antigen is currently unknown.

The source material was central memory CD4+ T cells from blood. This chain uses TRBV27 with TRBJ2-3, with TRBD1 as a possible D gene (6 bases). This receptor was identified in a man under 40 with type 1 diabetes. This CDR3 is CASSFWTARDTQYF. In nucleotides, the CDR3 is TGTGCCAGCAGTTTTTGGACAGCCAGGGATACGCAGTATTTT.